This note documents a single T cell receptor (beta chain) sequence. Its antigen is as yet unknown. The sample is drawn from a study of T cells after posttransplantation cyclophosphamide. Germline V gives CDR1 SNHLY, CDR2 FYNNEI. The CDR3 has 20 amino acids. Treatment was busulfan-fludarabine conditioning, a marrow graft, and cyclophosphamide on days +3 and +4. Only in-frame clones appear in the TCRdb table, and some are missing; sequencing was by immunoSEQ multiplex PCR. Among more than 10,000 clones, around four fifths were seen once, and the ten largest hold roughly 14%. Whole-study results and caveats: Donor-recipient repertoire similarity was low at 1-2 months, rising over year one. Recipient CMV seropositivity and CMV reactivation strongly tracked TRB clonality. TRB overlap between skin or GI tissue T cells and blood was limited.

This sequence was found in a female patient aged 45-65 years who received an allogeneic stem cell transplant from a related donor, was CMV-positive, and had no GVHD. Some T cells may be supplied by the graft donor. The sequences come from PBMCs, collected approximately 2,000 days after allogeneic stem cell transplant with posttransplant cyclophosphamide. V is TRBV2 and J is TRBJ2-1; 12 bases match TRBD2. This CDR3 reads CATMHPRGLAGLSSYNEQFF. CDR3 DNA: TGTGCTACCATGCACCCCCGGGGACTAGCGGGCCTTAGCTCCTACAATGAGCAGTTCTTC. Variable domain in full (rest from reference TRBV2 and TRBJ2-1): EPEVTQTPSHQVTQMGQEVILRCVPISNHLYFYWYRQILGQKVEFLVSFYNNEISEKSEIFDDQFSVERPDGSNFTLKIRSTKLEDSAMYFCATMHPRGLAGLSSYNEQFFGPGTRLTVL.